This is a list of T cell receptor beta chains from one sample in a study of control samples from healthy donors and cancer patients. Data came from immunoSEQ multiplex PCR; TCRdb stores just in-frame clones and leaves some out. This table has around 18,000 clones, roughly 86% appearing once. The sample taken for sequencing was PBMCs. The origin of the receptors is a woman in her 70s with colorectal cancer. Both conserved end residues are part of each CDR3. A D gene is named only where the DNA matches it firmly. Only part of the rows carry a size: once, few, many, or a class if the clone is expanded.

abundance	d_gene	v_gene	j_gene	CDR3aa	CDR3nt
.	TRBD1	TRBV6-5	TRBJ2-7	CASSYRTGIPLYEQYF	TGTGCCAGCAGTTACCGGACAGGGATCCCCCTCTACGAGCAGTACTTC
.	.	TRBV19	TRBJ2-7	CASSLGSIYEQYF	TGTGCCAGTAGTTTGGGGTCCATCTACGAGCAGTACTTC
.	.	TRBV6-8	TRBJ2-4	CASSYGQGCPPNIQYF	TGTGCCAGCAGTTACGGGCAGGGGTGCCCCCCCAACATTCAGTACTTC
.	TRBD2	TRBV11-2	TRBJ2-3	CASSPLGRGGPDTQYF	TGTGCCAGCAGCCCGCTGGGGCGGGGGGGCCCCGATACGCAGTATTTT
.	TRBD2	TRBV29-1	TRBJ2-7	CSGTLGLADSYEQYF	TGCAGCGGGACCCTTGGACTAGCGGATTCCTACGAGCAGTACTTC
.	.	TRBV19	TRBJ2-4	CASSRLAKNIQYF	TGTGCCAGTAGTAGATTAGCCAAAAACATTCAGTACTTC
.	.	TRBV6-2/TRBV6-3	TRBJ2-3	CASSYSGSDTQYF	TGTGCCAGCAGTTATTCGGGGTCAGATACGCAGTATTTT
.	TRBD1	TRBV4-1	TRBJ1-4	CASKTVGQGREKLFF	TGCGCCAGCAAGACAGTGGGACAGGGTCGGGAAAAACTGTTTTTT
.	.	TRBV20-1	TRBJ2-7	CSASQIEQYF	TGCAGTGCTAGCCAGATCGAGCAGTACTTC
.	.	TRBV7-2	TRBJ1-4	CASSSGQLGANEKLFF	TGTGCCAGCAGCTCCGGACAGCTCGGGGCTAATGAAAAACTGTTTTTT
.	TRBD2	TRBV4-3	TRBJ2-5	CASNHLAGGQETQYF	TGCGCCAGCAACCATCTAGCGGGGGGACAAGAGACCCAGTACTTC
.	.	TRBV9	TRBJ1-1	CASSVEGLGTEAFF	TGTGCCAGCAGCGTTGAGGGTCTTGGCACTGAAGCTTTCTTT
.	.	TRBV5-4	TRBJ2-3	CASSFVRGATDTQYF	TGTGCCAGCAGCTTCGTACGGGGTGCCACAGATACGCAGTATTTT
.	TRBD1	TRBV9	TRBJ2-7	CASSQGQGVTYEQYF	TGTGCCAGCAGCCAGGGACAGGGGGTGACCTACGAGCAGTACTTC
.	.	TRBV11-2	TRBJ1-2	CASSLDSDGFYGYTF	TGTGCCAGCAGCTTAGACTCCGACGGCTTCTATGGCTACACCTTC
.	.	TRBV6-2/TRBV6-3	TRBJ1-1	CASSPQPNTEAFF	TGTGCCAGCAGTCCACAGCCCAACACTGAAGCTTTCTTT
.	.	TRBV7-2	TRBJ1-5	CASSLERSNQPQHF	TGTGCCAGCAGCTTAGAACGGAGCAATCAGCCCCAGCATTTT
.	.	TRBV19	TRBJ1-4	CASSTRERTNEKLFF	TGTGCCAGTAGTACCCGGGAAAGAACTAATGAAAAACTGTTTTTT
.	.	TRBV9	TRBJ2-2	CASSVSRDNIHTGELFF	TGTGCCAGCAGCGTGTCCCGCGACAATATTCACACCGGGGAGCTGTTTTTT
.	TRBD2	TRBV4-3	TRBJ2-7	CASSQAPASGTYEQYF	TGCGCCAGCAGCCAAGCCCCGGCTAGCGGTACATACGAGCAGTACTTC
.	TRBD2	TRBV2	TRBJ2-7	CASRHYLGLAGGSYEQYF	TGTGCCAGCAGGCATTACCTGGGACTAGCGGGAGGCTCCTACGAGCAGTACTTC
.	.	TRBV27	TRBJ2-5	CASSPGQFGAQETQYF	TGTGCCAGCAGTCCAGGACAGTTCGGGGCCCAAGAGACCCAGTACTTC
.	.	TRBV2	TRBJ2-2	CASSGPRANTGELFF	TGTGCCAGCAGTGGGCCCAGGGCGAACACCGGGGAGCTGTTTTTT
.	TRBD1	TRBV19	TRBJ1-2	CASSRLQGSSGYTF	TGTGCCAGTAGTAGATTACAGGGGTCGAGTGGCTACACCTTC
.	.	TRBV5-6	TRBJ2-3	CASSLSTDTQYF	TGTGCCAGCAGCCTAAGTACGGATACGCAGTATTTT
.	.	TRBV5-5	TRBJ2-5	CASSHGQGGRQETQYF	TGTGCCAGCAGCCATGGACAGGGAGGGCGGCAAGAGACCCAGTACTTC
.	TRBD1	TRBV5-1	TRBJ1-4	CASSHGQGSNEKLFF	TGCGCCAGCAGCCACGGACAGGGCAGTAATGAAAAACTGTTTTTT
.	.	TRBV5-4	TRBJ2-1	CASSLGRSYNEQFF	TGTGCCAGCAGCTTGGGCAGGTCCTACAATGAGCAGTTCTTC
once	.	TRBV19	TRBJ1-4	CASSPRWATNEKLFF	TGTGCCAGTAGTCCCCGTTGGGCAACTAATGAAAAACTGTTTTTT
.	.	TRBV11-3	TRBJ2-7	CASSLSSGGSSYEQYF	TGTGCCAGCAGCTTATCCTCGGGGGGCTCGTCCTACGAGCAGTACTTC
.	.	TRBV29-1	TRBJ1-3	CSVLGSGNTIYF	TGCAGCGTTCTGGGCTCTGGAAACACCATATATTTT
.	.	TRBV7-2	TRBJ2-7	CASSARTGSSYEQYF	TGTGCCAGCAGCGCCCGTACAGGGAGCTCCTACGAGCAGTACTTC
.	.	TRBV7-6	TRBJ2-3	CASSLARLAKRNTQYF	TGTGCCAGCAGCTTAGCGAGGCTAGCCAAGCGGAATACGCAGTATTTT
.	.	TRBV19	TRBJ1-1	CASSIGPQPTEAFF	TGTGCCAGTAGTATAGGCCCACAACCCACTGAAGCTTTCTTT
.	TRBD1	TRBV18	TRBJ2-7	CASSPGTDSYEQYF	TGTGCCAGCTCACCCGGGACAGACTCCTACGAGCAGTACTTC
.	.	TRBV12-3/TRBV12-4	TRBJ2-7	CASSKNYEQYF	TGTGCCAGCAGTAAGAATTACGAGCAGTACTTC
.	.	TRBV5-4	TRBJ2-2	CASSLDPGANTGELFF	TGTGCCAGCAGCTTAGATCCGGGAGCGAACACCGGGGAGCTGTTTTTT
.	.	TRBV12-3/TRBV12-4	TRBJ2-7	CASSPLVFEQYF	TGTGCCAGCAGCCCTCTAGTTTTCGAGCAGTACTTC
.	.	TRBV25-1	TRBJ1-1	CASRPPRRIMNTEAFF	TGTGCCAGCAGGCCCCCGAGGAGAATCATGAACACTGAAGCTTTCTTT
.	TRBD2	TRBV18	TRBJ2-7	CASSPSSGVYEQYF	TGTGCCAGCTCACCGTCTAGCGGGGTCTACGAGCAGTACTTC
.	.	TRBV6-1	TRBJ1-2	CASSLDLGGGYTF	TGTGCCAGCAGTCTCGACCTAGGAGGTGGCTACACCTTC
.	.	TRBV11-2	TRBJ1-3	CASSFLWAPAGNTIYF	TGTGCCAGCAGTTTTCTATGGGCCCCCGCTGGAAACACCATATATTTT
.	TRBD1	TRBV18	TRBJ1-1	CASSPQGVNTEAFF	TGTGCCAGCTCACCCCAGGGGGTGAACACTGAAGCTTTCTTT
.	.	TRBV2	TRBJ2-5	CASTPDWDTQETQYF	TGTGCCAGCACCCCGGACTGGGACACCCAAGAGACCCAGTACTTC
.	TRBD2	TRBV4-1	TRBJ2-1	CASSPRTSGGALNEQFF	TGCGCCAGCAGCCCGAGGACTAGCGGGGGGGCCCTCAATGAGCAGTTCTTC
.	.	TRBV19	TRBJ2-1	CASSVLATYNEQFF	TGTGCCAGTAGTGTCCTAGCGACATACAATGAGCAGTTCTTC
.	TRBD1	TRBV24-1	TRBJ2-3	CATSDPVDRAVTDTQYF	TGTGCCACCAGTGATCCTGTGGACAGGGCGGTCACAGATACGCAGTATTTT
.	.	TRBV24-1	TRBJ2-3	CATSKVNTDTQYF	TGTGCCACCAGTAAGGTGAACACAGATACGCAGTATTTT
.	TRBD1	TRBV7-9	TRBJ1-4	CASSPGQGSEKLFF	TGTGCCAGCAGCCCCGGACAGGGTTCAGAAAAACTGTTTTTT
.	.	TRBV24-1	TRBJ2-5	CATSDSSRTGQETQYF	TGTGCCACCAGTGATTCGAGCCGGACGGGGCAAGAGACCCAGTACTTC
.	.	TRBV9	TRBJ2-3	CASTLLGWDTQYF	TGTGCCAGCACCCTCCTGGGCTGGGATACGCAGTATTTT
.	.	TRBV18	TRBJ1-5	CASSPTGGRGNQPQHF	TGTGCCAGCTCACCCACTGGGGGCCGTGGCAATCAGCCCCAGCATTTT
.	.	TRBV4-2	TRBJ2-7	CASAGQGSYEQYF	TGTGCCAGCGCCGGCCAGGGCTCCTACGAGCAGTACTTC